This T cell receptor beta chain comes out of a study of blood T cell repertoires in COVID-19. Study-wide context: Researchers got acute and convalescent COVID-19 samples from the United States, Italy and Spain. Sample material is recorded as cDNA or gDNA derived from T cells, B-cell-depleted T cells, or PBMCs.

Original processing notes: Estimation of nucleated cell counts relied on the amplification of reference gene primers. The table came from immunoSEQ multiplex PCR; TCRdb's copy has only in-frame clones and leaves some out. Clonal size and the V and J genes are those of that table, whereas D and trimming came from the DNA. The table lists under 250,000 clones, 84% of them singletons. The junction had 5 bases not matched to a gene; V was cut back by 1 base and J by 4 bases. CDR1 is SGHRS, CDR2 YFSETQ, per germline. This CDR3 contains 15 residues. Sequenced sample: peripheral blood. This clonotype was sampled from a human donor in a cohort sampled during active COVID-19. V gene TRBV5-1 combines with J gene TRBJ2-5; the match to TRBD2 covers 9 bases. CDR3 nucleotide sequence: TGCGCCAGCAGCTTGAGTCTAGCGGGACGAGAGACCCAGTACTTC. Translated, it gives CASSLSLAGRETQYF.